This T cell receptor beta chain was captured by sequencing in a study of CD8+ T cells in alopecia areata. Across the study: For the treated group, dosing was oral tofacitinib at 5 to 10 mg twice daily. Tofacitinib therapy took 6 to 18 months; 6 months off drug came after.

Extracted RNA was reverse transcribed into cDNA, the sequencing template. Using immunoSEQ multiplex PCR, the repertoire was profiled, and TCRdb retains in-frame clones only, with some absent. The data show 150,000 or so clones, with 45% to 60% seen just once and just under 20% held by the top ten. General observations from the study: TCR sharing was clearer in mice than between patients, perhaps partly owing to patient HLA diversity. Lesional tissue from the scalp (especially in alopecia totalis/universalis) showed higher clonality than normal scalp.

Germline loops: CDR1 SQVTM, CDR2 ANQGSEA. V dropped 3 bases and J dropped 3 bases, with 12 bases sitting between them. The CDR3 covers 13 residues. This clone was observed a few times. The target antigen is unknown. The chain carries TRBV29-1 and TRBJ2-7; no clear D gene. The sample in question was CD8+ T cells sorted from blood, obtained at week 0. The sequence was collected from a human donor with alopecia areata. The CDR3 loop is CSVEDSVGYEQYF. In nucleotides, the CDR3 is TGCAGCGTTGAGGATTCGGTTGGCTACGAGCAGTACTTC.